The clone carrying this TCR beta chain has a handful of counts. Its antigen is not known. The data were taken from a study of tumor and adjacent non-tumor tissue in lung cancer. Study-wide results and caveats: Compared with tumor, normal lung showed significantly lower TCR diversity. Patients with more diverse tumor TCRs had worse survival.

The V segment lost 4 bases and the J segment 5 bases; nucleotides outside the gene matches: 13. This CDR3 comprises 16 residues. Germline V gene data show CDR1 as SGHNT and CDR2 as YYREEE (reference sequence). A modified ARM-PCR protocol with three rounds of nested PCR amplified TCRbeta. TCRdb redid the calling of the multiplex PCR reads with MiXCR, one entry per CDR3 protein. Of around 70,000 distinct CDR3 sequences listed, less than 80% are singletons. RNA was extracted from bulk tissue without any cell sorting. Between August and November 2014, newly diagnosed, chemotherapy-naive lung cancer patients underwent thoracic surgery in China.

The sequenced sample was lung tumor tissue. The gene calls are TRBV5-4 and TRBJ2-3; 7 bases are shared with TRBD2. This sequence was found in a man aged 55 to 70 with non-small cell lung cancer. The CDR3 sequence is CASSHIVREPGDTQYF. In nucleotides, the CDR3 is TGTGCCAGCAGCCATATAGTGCGGGAGCCGGGAGATACGCAGTATTTT.